This entry features one TCR beta chain sequence. Its antigen is undetermined. The data are from a study of shared clonotypes between healthy human individuals. TCRdb's table, derived via immunoSEQ multiplex PCR, lists solely in-frame clones and lacks some. The sample yields about 2.4 million clones, more than 80% seen once. Every one of the donors was a Caucasian adult that lived in Nashville, Tennessee. V shed 4 bases, J shed 9 bases, and the junction held 7 bases outside the gene matches. Per the germline V gene, CDR1 is SGDLS and CDR2 is YYNGEE. The CDR3 extends over 14 amino acids. Study observations and caveats: Generation probabilities of non-shared clonotypes were lower (relative to those shared by all four donors). The naive CD4 repertoires of several donors were compared, and approximately 5% of clonotypes were shared. What naive subsets generally showed was a larger estimated richness than memory subsets showed.

The sample was naive CD4+ T cells sorted from blood. Sample subset: CD45RA+ positively selected. V is TRBV9 and J is TRBJ1-6; 7 nucleotides align to TRBD1. The origin of this receptor is a man younger than 35 in good health. CDR3 in DNA: TGTGCCAGCAGCCCAGGGGGGGAGGCTTCACCCCTCCACTTT. Translated, it gives CASSPGGEASPLHF.